This T cell receptor (beta chain) came from a study of blood T cell repertoires in COVID-19. This clone showed up just once. Sequenced by immunoSEQ multiplex PCR; TCRdb stores in-frame clones only, minus some. The sample yields 150,000 to 200,000 clones, roughly 80% seen once. The CDR3 sequence is 15 residues long. The chain joins TRBV21-1 to TRBJ2-1; TRBD2 is taken as the D call from the table, unchecked against the DNA. TRBV21-1 is designated a pseudogene. The sequenced material came from PBMCs or T cells enriched from blood (not recorded which). The source is a man in his forties or fifties who had recovered from COVID-19. As DNA, the CDR3 is TGTGCCAGCAGCAAAAGGAAGAGGTACTACAATGAGCAGTTCTTC. It codes for CASSKRKRYYNEQFF.